The following is a T cell receptor (beta chain) sequence with its context. What it binds is not known. The protocol was immunoSEQ multiplex PCR, while the TCRdb copy is restricted to in-frame clones and leaves out a portion. The sample has some 20,000 clones; more than 75% are singletons. The time point denotes: week 23, last vaccination. Topical imiquimod accompanied each vaccine dose, which consisted of 300 ug of mutant IDH1 20-mer peptide. This entry belongs to a study of a mutant IDH1 vaccine in newly diagnosed glioma. Looking at the study overall: Vaccines were begun 4-6 weeks after radiotherapy alone, or with temozolomide cycles.

The V gene lost 5 bases and the J gene lost 0 bases, with 14 bases spanning the gap. This CDR3 has 14 residues. Germline V gene lookup returns CDR1 SQVTM and CDR2 ANQGSEA. The input for sequencing was PBMCs, taken from a glioma patient whose treatment included an IDH1 peptide vaccine. This sequence was found in a man aged 25 to 40 with glioma. The V gene is TRBV29-1, the J gene TRBJ2-7; no clear D gene. This CDR3 is CSVLVGVHSYEQYF. DNA of the CDR3: TGCAGCGTTTTAGTAGGAGTCCACTCCTACGAGCAGTACTTC.